Given below is one TCR beta chain in context. Its antigen is unidentified. The CDR3 has 15 amino acids. After removal of 6 bases from V and 3 bases from J, the junction contained 9 bases not matched to a gene. Germline assignment: CDR1 SGHAT and CDR2 FQNNGV. Primers included in the PCR were 60 Vbeta and 13 Jbeta primers. Assay: immunoSEQ multiplex PCR; the TCRdb copy retains only in-frame clones and omits some. The repertoire holds fewer than 200,000 clones, with approximately 70% as singletons. The record originates from a study of cytomegalovirus exposure and HLA in healthy donors. General study findings and limits: A few V segments could not be told apart, such as TRBV6-2 and TRBV6-3, and were left out.

Sequenced material: PBMCs. This chain joins TRBV11-2 and TRBJ2-7, with 9 positions matching TRBD1. This sequence was found in a woman in her thirties in good health and CMV-seronegative. CDR3 in DNA: TGTGCCAGCAGTACCCAAGGACAGGGGTTCTACGAGCAGTACTTC. Its protein is CASSTQGQGFYEQYF.